Described below is a single T cell receptor beta chain sequence and its context. Its antigen is currently unknown. Measured with immunoSEQ multiplex PCR; TCRdb has only the in-frame clones, and not every one. The sample carries roughly 86,000 clones, around 86% recorded once. Patients with autoimmune history or systemic immunosuppression were excluded. This sample was included in a study of OX40 agonist ivuxolimab in advanced cancers. Across the study: Ivuxolimab, which is an agonistic anti-OX40 (CD134) antibody, was administered to the patients.

Findings of the study overall: The CD4+ and CD8+ T cells in the blood had expanded clonally by week 6 at 0.1 to 3.0 mg/kg. Determination of antigen specificity was not performed for the expanded peripheral T cells.

The TCR comes from an adult with an advanced solid tumor such as melanoma, head and neck, liver or kidney cancer. Material: CD4+ or CD8+ T cells sorted from blood, obtained in a trial of the OX40 agonist ivuxolimab.

CDR3 nucleotides: TGTGCCAGCAGCCAAGTTGGATCACAAGATACGCAGTATTTT. It specifies CASSQVGSQDTQYF. V usage is TRBV4-2 and J usage is TRBJ2-3; D remains ambiguous. The CDR3 is 14 amino acids. V shed 1 base and J shed 5 bases, with 10 bases lying between them. The germline gives CDR1 LGHNA, CDR2 YNFKEQ.